This T cell receptor beta chain was captured by sequencing in a study of blood T cells in healthy people across ages. Study results and caveats: Roughly linear declines in TCR beta diversity per million T cells occurred with age. Correlation between TCR beta diversity and naive T cell percentage was strong.

Primers used in a second PCR of roughly 6 to 11 cycles were a sample-barcoded 5' primer and a J-beta primer mix. Every cDNA molecule carried a tag from a template-switch adaptor bearing 12 random nucleotides. TCRdb passed the 5' RACE reads through MiXCR, listing each CDR3 protein once. The table includes roughly 1,500,000 distinct CDR3 sequences, roughly 32% detected once. This clonotype was recorded only once. Its matching antigen is unknown. Germline loops: CDR1 SQVTM, CDR2 ANQGSEA. CDR3 length: 12 amino acids. V was trimmed by 7 bases and J by 8 bases, leaving 17 bases between them. This clonotype originated in a young woman in good health. Material for sequencing was blood. The chain has TRBV29-1 and TRBJ1-2; no definite D call. The CDR3 region is CSARRATGGYTF. The CDR3 DNA reads TGCAGCGCCCGTCGGGCTACTGGGGGCTACACCTTC.